The entry below describes one T cell receptor beta chain. What it recognizes is unknown. This PCR relied on a set of 60 Vbeta primers and 13 Jbeta primers. This table comes from immunoSEQ multiplex PCR, and its TCRdb copy is limited to in-frame clones, with some not included. The sample lists 150,000 to 200,000 clones; more than 75% were seen once. There are 16 residues in the CDR3. With 4 bases removed from V and 0 bases from J, the gap between germline ends came to 14 bases. CDR1 is SGHRS and CDR2 is YFSETQ in the germline V gene. This entry comes from a study of cytomegalovirus exposure and HLA in healthy donors. Points from the study as a whole: According to the study, roughly 160 TCR beta chains were cytomegalovirus-associated. Among TCR sequences, most were rare, though some public TCRs appeared in many donors. Per a prior analysis, the majority of TCR beta V segments were productive roughly 87% or roughly 30% of the time.

The chain has TRBV5-1 and TRBJ2-1; D may be TRBD1 (6 bases). The specimen sequenced was PBMCs. This TCR came from a woman aged 40 to 55 in good health and CMV-seronegative. This CDR3 reads CASSRSQTGSYNEQFF. In DNA form, the CDR3 reads TGCGCCAGCAGCAGATCTCAGACAGGCTCCTACAATGAGCAGTTCTTC.